These 12 T cell receptor beta chains originate from one sample sequenced in a study of cytomegalovirus exposure and HLA in healthy donors. Here immunoSEQ multiplex PCR was the method, and the copy in TCRdb shows in-frame clones only, minus some. The sample lists approximately 300,000 clones, 87% occurring once. The specimen was PBMCs. The receptor source for this set is a woman aged 25 to 39 in good health and CMV-seropositive.

J is TRBJ2-6 and V is TRBV2; D call uncertain. From germline, CDR1 is SNHLY and CDR2 FYNNEI. The CDR3 is made up of 14 amino acids. V was clipped by 2 bases and J by 2 bases, with 4 bases between them. This CDR3 is CASSERPGANVLTF. DNA of the CDR3: TGTGCCAGCAGTGAACGTCCTGGGGCCAACGTCCTGACTTTC.

The rearrangement links TRBV7-2 to TRBJ2-3; TRBD2 is a possible D gene (5 bases). Trimming removed 6 bases from V and 2 bases from J, with 18 bases in between. This CDR3 region has 16 residues. Per germline, CDR1 SGHTA and CDR2 FQGNSA. CDR3 sequence reads: CASSFGAARLTDTQYF. CDR3 DNA: TGTGCCAGCAGTTTCGGAGCGGCCCGTCTCACAGATACGCAGTATTTT.

This clone was seen once. The chain combines TRBV9 with TRBJ2-3, with TRBD2 matching 7 bases. Germline loops: CDR1 SGDLS, CDR2 YYNGEE. The J segment lost 0 bases and the V segment lost 3 bases, leaving 7 bases of the junction unmatched. CDR3 length: 16 amino acids. Written as DNA, the CDR3 is TGTGCCAGCAGCGGACTGCGGGGGACCAGCACAGATACGCAGTATTTT. Its protein product is CASSGLRGTSTDTQYF. Full variable domain (outside the CDR3, taken from reference TRBV9 and TRBJ2-3): DSGVTQTPKHLITATGQRVTLRCSPRSGDLSVYWYQQSLDQGLQFLIQYYNGEERAKGNILERFSAQQFPDLHSELNLSSLELGDSALYFCASSGLRGTSTDTQYFGPGTRLTVL.

The V and J genes are TRBV7-9 and TRBJ2-7; maybe TRBD2 (5 bases). Trimming pared 1 base from V and 7 bases from J, leaving 11 bases between. Germline CDR1 is SEHNR and CDR2 is FQNEAQ (reference sequence). This CDR3 is 13 amino acids long. The CDR3 DNA is TGTGCCAGCAGCTTAGATGCTAGCTGGGAGCAGTACTTC. Encoded protein: CASSLDASWEQYF.

The rearrangement links TRBV28 to TRBJ2-3; 8 bases are a match to TRBD1. Germline CDR1 is MDHEN and CDR2 is SYDVKM. Losses at the gene ends were 10 bases for V and 3 bases for J; bases not matched to a gene: 12. This CDR3 spans 15 amino acids. The CDR3 nucleotides read TGTGCCATCACTAAGGGAGACAGGGGAACAGATACGCAGTATTTT. Translating gives CAITKGDRGTDTQYF. Looking up the rest from reference TRBV28 and TRBJ2-3 gives the full variable domain: DVKVTQSSRYLVKRTGEKVFLECVQDMDHENMFWYRQDPGLGLRLIYFSYDVKMKEKGDIPEGYSVSREKKERFSLILESASTNQTSMYLCAITKGDRGTDTQYFGPGTRLTVL.

This CDR3 is CASSAGGTGNTIYF. Here the CDR3 DNA reads TGTGCCAGCAGCGCTGGGGGGACTGGAAACACCATATATTTT. The chain carries TRBV9 and TRBJ1-3; D is perhaps TRBD1 (5 bases). Deletions cut 3 bases from V and 2 bases from J, with 9 bases between. Germline assignment: CDR1 SGDLS and CDR2 YYNGEE. The CDR3 extends over 14 amino acids.

The rearrangement links TRBV6-1 to TRBJ2-7; D possibly corresponds to TRBD1 (5 bases). In germline, CDR1 is MNHNS, CDR2 SASEGT. Between the trimmed V and J ends, which lost 9 bases and 3 bases, there was a span of 12 bases. The length of the CDR3 is 12 residues. The CDR3 sequence: CASRQLIYEQYF. CDR3 DNA sequence: TGTGCCAGTAGACAGCTAATCTACGAGCAGTACTTC.

J is TRBJ2-5 and V is TRBV25-1, with D hard to call. CDR3 length equals 12 residues. Germline values: CDR1 MGHDK, CDR2 SYGVNS. V was clipped by 3 bases and J by 13 bases, with 15 bases between them. As DNA, the CDR3 is TGTGCCAGCAGTGATGCTTGGGCTCAGCTGTACTTC. Translated, it gives CASSDAWAQLYF.

A single count supports this clone. The chain employs TRBV10-3 and TRBJ2-5; maybe TRBD2 (5 bases). Germline values: CDR1 ENHRY, CDR2 SYGVKD. The V gene lost 6 bases and the J gene lost 0 bases, with 11 bases spanning the gap. The CDR3 extends over 14 amino acids. CDR3 residues: CAIRGSGNQETQYF. The CDR3 coding sequence is TGTGCCATCAGGGGGTCGGGGAACCAAGAGACCCAGTACTTC.

The V gene is TRBV9, the J gene TRBJ2-5; 8 bases line up with TRBD2. In germline, CDR1 is SGDLS, CDR2 YYNGEE. After removal of 0 bases from V and 2 bases from J, the junction contained 0 bases not matched to a gene. The CDR3 loop spans 14 amino acids. CDR3 loop: CASSVGLAQETQYF. The CDR3 nucleotides are TGTGCCAGCAGCGTAGGACTAGCGCAAGAGACCCAGTACTTC.

V and J are TRBV19 and TRBJ2-2, with D possibly matching TRBD2 (5 bases). The V and J ends lost 6 bases and 3 bases respectively, with 5 bases between them. Germline assignment: CDR1 LNHDA and CDR2 SQIVND (reference sequence). The CDR3 is 12 amino acids. The CDR3 spells CASRDYTGELFF. For the CDR3, the DNA is TGTGCCAGTAGGGACTACACCGGGGAGCTGTTTTTT.

The rearrangement links TRBV9 to TRBJ2-3, with a tentative D call TRBD1 (6 bases). Per the germline V gene, CDR1 is SGDLS and CDR2 is YYNGEE. Trimming pared 0 bases from V and 3 bases from J, leaving 11 bases between. The CDR3 runs 15 residues. The CDR3 spells CASSVDPDRTDTQYF. Here the CDR3 DNA reads TGTGCCAGCAGCGTAGACCCTGACAGGACAGATACGCAGTATTTT.